Listed here are 5 T cell receptor beta chains from one sample, sequenced in a study of Ad26.COV2.S vaccination and SARS-CoV-2 variants. Described treatment: over 15 received Ad26.COV2.S at low or high dose, single or two shots; about 5 received placebo; per-sample allocation not given. After the first vaccine or placebo injection, samples were drawn on day 63. Using immunoSEQ multiplex PCR, the repertoire was profiled, and TCRdb retains in-frame clones only, with some absent. Among some 320,000 clones, around 83% were seen once, and the ten largest hold less than 2%. Sequencing used peripheral blood, obtained in a trial of Ad26.COV2.S vaccine versus placebo. These receptors were taken from a person between 18 and 60 years old who received the Ad26.COV2.S COVID-19 vaccine or a placebo.

The chain carries TRBV4-2 and TRBJ1-5, with TRBD1 matching 9 bases. The CDR3 covers 15 residues. Germline-derived CDR1 and CDR2 are LGHNA and YNFKEQ. V shed 3 bases and J 5 bases; nucleotides not matched to a gene: 5. The CDR3 sequence: CASSHRTGADQPQHF. The DNA for the CDR3 is TGTGCCAGCAGCCACCGGACAGGGGCCGATCAGCCCCAGCATTTT.

The chain recombines TRBV6-5 with TRBJ1-1; D unclear. The CDR3 totals 13 residues. The V gene lost 4 bases and the J gene lost 6 bases, with 12 bases spanning the gap. The germline gives CDR1 MNHEY, CDR2 SVGAGI. For the CDR3, the DNA is TGTGCCAGCAGTTCTCGAGGGCCAGCTGAAGCTTTCTTT. Translating it yields CASSSRGPAEAFF.

J is TRBJ2-6 and V is TRBV27; a possible D gene is TRBD2 (6 bases). Germline-derived CDR1 and CDR2 are MNHEY and SMNVEV (reference sequence). The CDR3 is 22 residues long. Deletions cut 6 bases from V and 2 bases from J, with 32 bases between. The chain's CDR3 is CASSLSPPGKGGRLAGANVLTF. CDR3 nucleotides: TGTGCCAGCAGCCTAAGCCCCCCCGGGAAGGGAGGACGGCTCGCTGGGGCCAACGTCCTGACTTTC. Using reference TRBV27 and TRBJ2-6 for the parts outside the CDR3, the full variable domain is EAQVTQNPRYLITVTGKKLTVTCSQNMNHEYMSWYRQDPGLGLRQIYYSMNVEVTDKGDVPEGYKVSRKEKRNFPLILESPSPNQTSLYFCASSLSPPGKGGRLAGANVLTFGAGSRLTVL.

This chain connects TRBV9 to TRBJ1-6; D not certain. The CDR3 totals 16 residues. V was cut by 0 bases and J by 7 bases, with 14 bases left in between. Germline V gene lookup returns CDR1 SGDLS and CDR2 YYNGEE. CDR3 nucleotide sequence: TGTGCCAGCAGCGTAGACGTAGGGAAGGTAAATTCACCCCTCCACTTT. It codes for CASSVDVGKVNSPLHF.

This clone appeared once. The V gene is TRBV19, the J gene TRBJ2-6; 7 nucleotides match TRBD2. Trimming at V came to 5 bases and at J to 3 bases, leaving 13 bases not matched to a gene. The length of the CDR3 is 18 residues. From germline, CDR1 is LNHDA and CDR2 SQIVND (reference sequence). CDR3 in DNA: TGTGCCAGTAGTCCCCGGGGAGGGGTGGTAGGTGGGGCCAACGTCCTGACTTTC. As protein: CASSPRGGVVGGANVLTF.